Listed here are 5 T cell receptor beta chains from one sample, sequenced in a study of OX40 agonist ivuxolimab in advanced cancers. To prepare the library, the immunoSEQ multiplex PCR assay was applied. TCRdb obtained this table from immuneACCESS and retained in-frame rearrangements with V and J assigned. These tables miss some clones; where compared with another copy, unresolved V genes account for less than half of the shortfall, and the remainder is unexplained. This sample is represented by over 55,000 clones; 91% of them were singletons. The ten largest make up 3.5% to 4.5% of the sample. The sample was CD4+ or CD8+ T cells sorted from blood, taken in a trial of the OX40 agonist ivuxolimab. The receptor set was obtained from an adult with an advanced solid tumor such as melanoma, head and neck, liver or kidney cancer.

The CDR3 spells CASSLTGLNEQFF. For the CDR3, the DNA is TGTGCCAGCAGCCTGACAGGGTTGAATGAGCAGTTCTTC. The V call is TRBV5-6, the J call TRBJ2-1; 7 nucleotides agree with TRBD1. This CDR3 comprises 13 residues. V dropped 4 bases and J dropped 7; count of bases not matched to a gene: 5. Germline CDR1 and CDR2: SGHDT and YYEEEE.

This chain links TRBV9 with TRBJ1-1; D not resolved. V was cut by 6 bases and J by 0 bases, with 12 bases left in between. Germline V gives CDR1 SGDLS, CDR2 YYNGEE. CDR3 length: 14 amino acids. For the CDR3, the DNA is TGTGCCAGCACCCAGACCGATATGAACACTGAAGCTTTCTTT. Translation gives CASTQTDMNTEAFF.

The chain links TRBV27 to TRBJ2-7; TRBD2 agrees at 15 bases. Germline loops: CDR1 MNHEY, CDR2 SMNVEV (reference sequence). The CDR3 is 13 amino acids. The V gene end was trimmed by 10 bases and the J gene end by 5 bases; junction bases not matched to a gene: 3. Written as DNA, the CDR3 is TGTGCCACCAGGACTAGCGGGAGGGACGAGCAGTACTTC. It codes for CATRTSGRDEQYF.

The V and J genes are TRBV11-2 and TRBJ2-7; 7 nucleotides agree with TRBD1. Losses at the gene ends were 1 base for V and 1 base for J; bases not matched to a gene: 7. The CDR3 totals 16 residues. Germline CDR1 and CDR2: SGHAT and FQNNGV. Here the CDR3 DNA reads TGTGCCAGCAGCTTAGGCCGAGGGGGCTGGTCCTACGAGCAGTACTTC. Translation gives CASSLGRGGWSYEQYF.

This clone was seen a few times. The V and J genes are TRBV9 and TRBJ2-3; a weak D match, TRBD2 (5 bases). This CDR3 has 13 residues. Germline V gives CDR1 SGDLS, CDR2 YYNGEE. V was pared by 5 bases and J by 4 bases, with 11 bases between. The CDR3: CASREDGADTQYF. CDR3 in DNA: TGTGCCAGCAGGGAGGACGGGGCAGATACGCAGTATTTT.